This TCR beta chain was recovered during a study of blood T cell repertoires in COVID-19. Produced via immunoSEQ multiplex PCR; TCRdb's table is partial and in-frame only. The repertoire consists of some 430,000 clones, with 90% occurring once and the leading ten covering 0.6% to 0.7%. This TCR came from a man aged 18 to 30 who had recovered from COVID-19. The specimen was PBMCs or T cells enriched from blood (not recorded which).

The CDR3 DNA reads TGTGCCAGCAGTTTACAGGGCACAGATACGCAGTATTTT. Translation: CASSLQGTDTQYF. The V gene is TRBV28, the J gene TRBJ2-3; no clear D. In germline, CDR1 is MDHEN, CDR2 SYDVKM. Deletions cut 2 bases from V and 1 base from J, with 4 bases between. The CDR3 is 13 amino acids.